This T cell receptor beta chain was retrieved from a study of cytomegalovirus exposure and HLA in healthy donors. J lost 4 bases, V lost 3 bases, and 2 bases had no gene match. The V gene's germline CDR1 is SQVTM and CDR2 ANQGSEA. The CDR3 loop spans 13 amino acids. PCR primers comprised 60 Vbeta and 13 Jbeta primers. Some clones are missing from TCRdb's copy, which holds only in-frame ones; the method was immunoSEQ multiplex PCR. The top ten clones hold approximately 4.5% of a sample with some 150,000 clones, roughly 80% of them seen once. Sequenced material: PBMCs. The J gene is TRBJ2-3, the V gene TRBV29-1; TRBD2 agrees at 9 bases. The receptor comes from a man aged 35 to 55 in good health and CMV-seronegative. CDR3 DNA sequence: TGCAGCGTTGACGCGGGGGGGCCAGATACGCAGTATTTT. Translated, it gives CSVDAGGPDTQYF.